This is a list of T cell receptor beta chains from one sample in a study of patients and donors after allogeneic stem cell transplantation. TCRdb fed the RT-PCR reads into MiXCR, producing one record per CDR3 protein. The sample yields 95,000 to 120,000 distinct CDR3 sequences, 35% seen once. Sequenced: blood, either unsorted or a sorted T cell fraction (not recorded which). All receptors come from a human donor who was either an allogeneic HSCT recipient or a stem cell or donor lymphocyte infusion donor (not recorded which). It is not recorded whose cells these are; they may come from a transplant donor. Both conserved end residues are part of each CDR3. Each record gives: J gene, clone size, V gene, D gene, CDR3 DNA, CDR3 protein. A D gene is named only where the DNA matches it firmly. Clone size is stated in some rows and not others, as once, few, many or a class when expanded.

j_gene: TRBJ1-1; abundance: -; v_gene: TRBV11-2; d_gene: -; CDR3nt: TGTGCCAGCAGCTACCATTTTGAAGCTTTCTTT; CDR3aa: CASSYHFEAFF
j_gene: TRBJ2-7; abundance: few; v_gene: TRBV29-1; d_gene: -; CDR3nt: TGCAGCGCCAAGGGGGGAATTACCTACGAGCAGTACTTC; CDR3aa: CSAKGGITYEQYF
j_gene: TRBJ1-1; abundance: few; v_gene: TRBV7-9; d_gene: TRBD1; CDR3nt: TGTGCCAGCAGCTTAGGGGGACAGTCCACTGAAGCTTTCTTT; CDR3aa: CASSLGGQSTEAFF
j_gene: TRBJ2-7; abundance: -; v_gene: TRBV10-3; d_gene: -; CDR3nt: TGTGCCATCAGTGAGTCCGGTGGTGAGCAGTACTTC; CDR3aa: CAISESGGEQYF
j_gene: TRBJ1-6; abundance: -; v_gene: TRBV25-1; d_gene: -; CDR3nt: TGTGCCAGCAGTGAACTGTCTACAGGGTATTCACCCCTCCACTTT; CDR3aa: CASSELSTGYSPLHF
j_gene: TRBJ1-6; abundance: few; v_gene: TRBV20-1; d_gene: TRBD1; CDR3nt: TGCAGTGCTAAGACAGGGGCCCTCTCGAATTCACCCCTCCACTTT; CDR3aa: CSAKTGALSNSPLHF
j_gene: TRBJ1-4; abundance: -; v_gene: TRBV20-1; d_gene: -; CDR3nt: TGCAGTGTAGGGGACCGGGGACAATTTTTT; CDR3aa: CSVGDRGQFF
j_gene: TRBJ2-2; abundance: -; v_gene: TRBV6-2/TRBV6-3; d_gene: TRBD2; CDR3nt: TGTGCCAGCAACAGACTAGCGGGAGACACCGGGGAGCTGTTTTTT; CDR3aa: CASNRLAGDTGELFF
j_gene: TRBJ2-5; abundance: few; v_gene: TRBV4-3; d_gene: -; CDR3nt: TGCGCCAGCAGCCAACAGTACCAAGAGACCCAGTACTTC; CDR3aa: CASSQQYQETQYF
j_gene: TRBJ1-4; abundance: -; v_gene: TRBV4-3; d_gene: -; CDR3nt: TGCGCCAGCAGCCAAGATCAGACAGGCCGGGGAGATGAAAAACTGTTTTTT; CDR3aa: CASSQDQTGRGDEKLFF
j_gene: TRBJ2-3; abundance: -; v_gene: TRBV15; d_gene: -; CDR3nt: TGTGCCACCAGCAGAAGACAGGCGGTAGATACGCAGTATTTT; CDR3aa: CATSRRQAVDTQYF
j_gene: TRBJ2-7; abundance: few; v_gene: TRBV5-1; d_gene: TRBD2; CDR3nt: TGCGCCAGCAGCTTGGCCACAACGGGAGGGCCGCACGAGCAGTACTTC; CDR3aa: CASSLATTGGPHEQYF
j_gene: TRBJ2-1; abundance: -; v_gene: TRBV10-3; d_gene: TRBD2; CDR3nt: TGTGCCATCAGCTACCGACTAGCGGGAGGGCCAGGGGATGAGCAGTTCTTC; CDR3aa: CAISYRLAGGPGDEQFF
j_gene: TRBJ2-4; abundance: -; v_gene: TRBV20-1; d_gene: -; CDR3nt: TGCAGTGCTATGGACAGCCCAGCCAAAAACATTCAGTACTTC; CDR3aa: CSAMDSPAKNIQYF
j_gene: TRBJ2-1; abundance: -; v_gene: TRBV7-2; d_gene: TRBD2; CDR3nt: TGTGCCAGCAGCTTCTCGAGCGGGAGCTCCTACAATGAGCAGTTCTTC; CDR3aa: CASSFSSGSSYNEQFF
j_gene: TRBJ2-7; abundance: -; v_gene: TRBV29-1; d_gene: -; CDR3nt: TGCAGCGTTGAATGGGGCTTTCAGCAGTACTTC; CDR3aa: CSVEWGFQQYF
j_gene: TRBJ2-3; abundance: -; v_gene: TRBV20-1; d_gene: TRBD2; CDR3nt: TGCAGTGCCACCCTAGCGGGATTGTCAGATACGCAGTATTTT; CDR3aa: CSATLAGLSDTQYF
j_gene: TRBJ1-4; abundance: few; v_gene: TRBV12-3/TRBV12-4; d_gene: TRBD1; CDR3nt: TGTGCCAGCAGTTCTCCGGGACAGCGTATGAATGAAAAACTGTTTTTT; CDR3aa: CASSSPGQRMNEKLFF
j_gene: TRBJ1-5; abundance: -; v_gene: TRBV5-1; d_gene: TRBD1; CDR3nt: TGCGCCAGCAGCCCAGGGGGGAACAATCAGCCCCAGCATTTT; CDR3aa: CASSPGGNNQPQHF
j_gene: TRBJ2-1; abundance: -; v_gene: TRBV7-2; d_gene: -; CDR3nt: TGTGCCAGCAGCTTAGAGGTCGGGCTAGCTAAAAATGAGCAGTTCTTC; CDR3aa: CASSLEVGLAKNEQFF
j_gene: TRBJ1-4; abundance: -; v_gene: TRBV6-1; d_gene: -; CDR3nt: TGTGCCAGCAGCGTCCGGGGTTCTAATGAAAAACTGTTTTTT; CDR3aa: CASSVRGSNEKLFF
j_gene: TRBJ2-1; abundance: few; v_gene: TRBV28; d_gene: TRBD2; CDR3nt: TGTGCCAGCAGTTCTAGCGGGAGTCATAAAGTCAATGAGCAGTTCTTC; CDR3aa: CASSSSGSHKVNEQFF
j_gene: TRBJ1-5; abundance: many; v_gene: TRBV12-3/TRBV12-4; d_gene: -; CDR3nt: TGTGCCAGCAGTTTACTGGATCAGCCCCAGCATTTT; CDR3aa: CASSLLDQPQHF
j_gene: TRBJ1-5; abundance: few; v_gene: TRBV6-5; d_gene: TRBD1; CDR3nt: TGTGCCAGCAGCCAAGACAGGGGGACGAAGCCCCAGCATTTT; CDR3aa: CASSQDRGTKPQHF